The 24 T cell receptor beta chains reported below all come from one sample, sequenced in a study of technical replicates of blood from a few donors (dated by TCRdb to 2017 to 2019). Library prep was done by the immunoSEQ multiplex PCR assay. TCRdb mirrors the immuneACCESS table, restricted to in-frame sequences. Some clones are absent from its copies; in checked studies, under half trace to an unresolved V gene, and the reason for the others is unknown. For this sample there are just over 70,000 clones; approximately 94% appear just once. Approximately 0.4% of the sample is held by the ten biggest clonotypes. Sequences were obtained from T cells isolated from PBMCs. The receptors come from a human donor in good health.

The V gene is TRBV6-1, the J gene TRBJ1-5; the D is unclear. Trimming took off 5 bases at V and 2 bases at J, with 7 bases between the two ends. The CDR3 sequence is 13 residues long. Germline V gene sequence: CDR1 MNHNS, CDR2 SASEGT. The CDR3 protein is CASSSSGNQPQHF. CDR3 coding DNA: TGTGCCAGCAGTTCTAGTGGCAATCAGCCCCAGCATTTT.

The genes are TRBV2 and TRBJ2-3, with 10 nucleotides matching TRBD2. This CDR3 is 17 amino acids long. With 3 bases clipped from V and 1 base from J, the junction kept 7 bases outside the gene matches. Germline V gene lookup returns CDR1 SNHLY and CDR2 FYNNEI. The CDR3 region is CASSDSGRALRTDTQYF. CDR3 coding DNA: TGTGCCAGCAGTGACAGCGGGAGGGCGCTACGCACAGATACGCAGTATTTT.

This chain uses TRBV11-2 with TRBJ2-7, with a possible D match to TRBD2 (6 bases). Per germline, CDR1 SGHAT and CDR2 FQNNGV. The CDR3 totals 14 residues. V lost 5 bases, J lost 2 bases, and 13 bases lay in between. CDR3: CASSRGPGAYEQYF. CDR3 sequence (DNA): TGTGCCAGCAGCAGAGGACCGGGGGCCTACGAGCAGTACTTC. The full variable domain, with the rest looked up from reference TRBV11-2 and TRBJ2-7, is EAGVAQSPRYKIIEKRQSVAFWCNPISGHATLYWYQQILGQGPKLLIQFQNNGVVDDSQLPKDRFSAERLKGVDSTLKIQPAKLEDSAVYLCASSRGPGAYEQYFGPGTRLTVT.

In this sample, this clone turned up once. Germline is not matched at one junction end, which may reflect a read error. The rearrangement uses TRBV28 and TRBJ2-5, with 15 bases fitting TRBD2. Germline CDR1 reads MDHEN; CDR2 reads SYDVKM. The CDR3 runs to 16 residues. DNA for the CDR3: TGTACCAGCACTCGGACTAGCGGGAGGGCCCGGGAGACCCAGTACTTC. It is translated as CTSTRTSGRARETQYF.

The V and J genes are TRBV7-2 and TRBJ1-5, with TRBD1 matching 8 bases. Germline-derived CDR1 and CDR2 are SGHTA and FQGNSA. This CDR3 has 13 amino acids. The junction had 8 bases not matched to a gene; V was cut back by 5 bases and J by 11 bases. The CDR3 region has the DNA TGTGCCAGCAGCACCGCCCGGGACAGGTCCCAGCATTTT. As protein: CASSTARDRSQHF.

This chain joins TRBV11-3 and TRBJ2-1; weak D call: TRBD2 (5 bases). This CDR3 is 17 amino acids long. Trimming cost V 1 base and J 1 base, with 14 bases left between them. Germline lookup yields CDR1 SGHNT and CDR2 YENEEA. CDR3 amino acids: CASSLVRDGISYNEQFF. CDR3 DNA: TGTGCCAGCAGCTTAGTGAGAGACGGGATATCCTACAATGAGCAGTTCTTC.

J is TRBJ1-5 and V is TRBV27; 7 nucleotides line up with TRBD1. V was pared by 5 bases and J by 9 bases, with 13 bases of the junction left unmatched. The germline V gene encodes CDR1 MNHEY and CDR2 SMNVEV (reference sequence). There are 15 residues in the CDR3. CDR3 in amino acids: CASSPRDSELLPQHF. The CDR3 DNA reads TGTGCCAGCAGTCCCCGGGACAGTGAATTGTTGCCCCAGCATTTT.

The chain uses TRBV5-1 and TRBJ1-5; 7 positions match TRBD1. Germline trimming cut 1 base from V and 8 bases from J; bases unmatched to any gene: 3. Germline loops: CDR1 SGHRS, CDR2 YFSETQ. This CDR3 has 13 residues. The CDR3: CASSLTGVEPQHF. The DNA of the CDR3 is TGCGCCAGCAGCTTGACAGGGGTAGAGCCCCAGCATTTT.

The V call is TRBV4-3, the J call TRBJ1-1; D gene uncertain. CDR3 length: 13 residues. CDR1 LGHNA and CDR2 YSLEER come from the germline V gene. Trimming left V 4 bases short and J 8 bases short, with 14 bases between. The CDR3 DNA follows: TGCGCCAGCAGCCGAACGGTCGTTGTCGAAGCTTTCTTT. It translates to CASSRTVVVEAFF.

This clone was observed a few times. Different DNA sequences within this sample yield the same CDR3. The V gene is TRBV7-2, the J gene TRBJ1-2; TRBD1 matches 7 bases. From germline, CDR1 is SGHTA and CDR2 FQGNSA. V was pared by 1 base and J by 5 bases, with 7 bases of the junction left unmatched. This CDR3 has 15 amino acids. The DNA of the CDR3 is TGTGCCAGCAGCTTAGTAGGGACAGATAATTATGGCTACACCTTC. Translation gives CASSLVGTDNYGYTF.

This sequence joins TRBV7-9 and TRBJ2-5, with TRBD1 as a possible D gene (6 bases). Trimming cost V 5 bases and J 4 bases, with 20 bases left between them. Germline values: CDR1 SEHNR, CDR2 FQNEAQ (reference sequence). This CDR3 contains 16 residues. CDR3 region: CASSPIGQNPPETQYF. The DNA for the CDR3 is TGTGCCAGCAGCCCGATCGGACAGAACCCTCCAGAGACCCAGTACTTC.

The chain links TRBV11-1 to TRBJ1-1; perhaps TRBD1 as D (5 bases). CDR1 and CDR2 (germline): SGHAT, FQDESV (reference sequence). Trimming removed 5 bases from V and 6 bases from J, with 16 bases in between. The length of the CDR3 is 14 residues. The CDR3 DNA follows: TGTGCCAGCAGCCCACTTCAGGGTAAAGCTGAAGCTTTCTTT. It specifies CASSPLQGKAEAFF.

This chain joins TRBV11-2 and TRBJ1-2; 9 nucleotides line up with TRBD1. Losses at the gene ends were 4 bases for V and 2 bases for J; bases not matched to a gene: 2. Per the germline V gene, CDR1 is SGHAT and CDR2 is FQNNGV. The CDR3 loop spans 14 amino acids. CDR3 sequence (DNA): TGTGCCAGCAGCTCCGGGACAGGGAACTATGGCTACACCTTC. Protein: CASSSGTGNYGYTF.

This chain connects TRBV6-5 to TRBJ2-1; possibly TRBD2 for D (6 bases). V was trimmed by 2 bases and J by 5 bases, leaving 10 bases between them. Germline V CDR1 and CDR2: MNHEY, SVGAGI. There are 14 residues in the CDR3. The CDR3: CASSYGLADNEQFF. The CDR3 nucleotides are TGTGCCAGCAGTTACGGGTTAGCGGACAATGAGCAGTTCTTC.

The chain employs TRBV2 and TRBJ2-1; D gene ambiguous. The CDR3 loop spans 12 amino acids. Trimming stripped 11 bases from V and 0 bases from J, with 8 bases between. Germline CDR1 and CDR2: SNHLY and FYNNEI. The CDR3 protein is CAVARSYNEQFF. In nucleotides, the CDR3 is TGTGCCGTAGCTCGCTCCTACAATGAGCAGTTCTTC.

This clone appeared once. This sequence joins TRBV19 and TRBJ2-7; 9 positions match TRBD1. Losses at the gene ends were 7 bases for V and 2 bases for J; bases not matched to a gene: 9. This CDR3 region has 15 residues. Germline V CDR1 and CDR2: LNHDA, SQIVND (reference sequence). The CDR3 spells CASTFRQGGAYEQYF. The CDR3 region has the DNA TGTGCCAGTACTTTTCGACAGGGGGGGGCCTACGAGCAGTACTTC.

The J gene is TRBJ1-1, the V gene TRBV19; D unresolved. V was pared by 6 bases and J by 0 bases, with 14 bases between. The CDR3 contains 15 residues. Germline CDR1 reads LNHDA; CDR2 reads SQIVND (reference sequence). The CDR3 sequence is CASSPYRELNTEAFF. DNA of the CDR3: TGTGCCAGTAGCCCATATAGGGAGTTGAACACTGAAGCTTTCTTT.

Only one count was recorded for this clone. V and J are TRBV19 and TRBJ2-3; 8 nucleotides agree with TRBD1. V was clipped by 4 bases and J by 5 bases; unmatched bases: 2. CDR1 is LNHDA, CDR2 SQIVND, per germline (reference sequence). This CDR3 has 13 amino acids. The CDR3 DNA follows: TGTGCCAGTAGTACAGGGGGCAGAGATACGCAGTATTTT. Its protein is CASSTGGRDTQYF.

This clone was counted a single time. CDR3 nucleotides: TGCGCCAGCAGCCAAGATCACCGACAGCTTGAAGGCTACACCTTC. Encoded protein: CASSQDHRQLEGYTF. The chain uses TRBV4-3 and TRBJ1-2; weak D call: TRBD1 (5 bases). The V gene lost 0 bases and the J gene lost 8 bases, with 16 bases spanning the gap. Germline V gene data show CDR1 as LGHNA and CDR2 as YSLEER. The CDR3 has 15 amino acids.

The rearrangement links TRBV11-2 to TRBJ2-7; 14 bases fit TRBD2. V lost 5 bases and J lost 3; bases outside the gene matches: 9. The CDR3 runs 17 residues. CDR1 and CDR2 from the germline V gene are SGHAT and FQNNGV. CDR3 in DNA: TGTGCCAGCAGCAAACTCGGGACTAGCGGGAGTCTCTACGAGCAGTACTTC. Amino acid sequence: CASSKLGTSGSLYEQYF.

The chain links TRBV19 to TRBJ2-7; TRBD2 is a possible D gene (6 bases). The ends were cut back, 7 bases at V and 5 bases at J, with 21 bases in the middle. Germline lookup yields CDR1 LNHDA and CDR2 SQIVND (reference sequence). The CDR3 is 15 amino acids. CDR3 DNA sequence: TGTGCCAGTACCGCGTCGCGGGGTCAAAAGGACGAGCAGTACTTC. Translating gives CASTASRGQKDEQYF. The full variable domain, its missing parts supplied by reference TRBV19 and TRBJ2-7, is DGGITQSPKYLFRKEGQNVTLSCEQNLNHDAMYWYRQDPGQGLRLIYYSQIVNDFQKGDIAEGYSVSREKKESFPLTVTSAQKNPTAFYLCASTASRGQKDEQYFGPGTRLTVT.

This clone has just one count. The chain is built from TRBV4-2 and TRBJ1-2, with D perhaps TRBD1 (5 bases). The CDR3 length is 16 residues. The V gene's germline CDR1 is LGHNA and CDR2 YNFKEQ. V shed 0 bases and J shed 3 bases, with 14 bases lying between them. CDR3 bases: TGTGCCAGCAGCCAAGAATCCGGGGGTTTTGACTATGGCTACACCTTC. It codes for CASSQESGGFDYGYTF.

The chain is built from TRBV9 and TRBJ2-7; the D gene is possibly TRBD2 (5 bases). V was shortened by 3 bases and J by 1 base, with 8 bases between the two germline ends. The CDR3 runs to 13 residues. Per the germline V gene, CDR1 is SGDLS and CDR2 is YYNGEE. The CDR3 DNA reads as TGTGCCAGCAGCGCCGGGATGTCCTACGAGCAGTACTTC. As protein: CASSAGMSYEQYF. Variable domain in full (rest from reference TRBV9 and TRBJ2-7): DSGVTQTPKHLITATGQRVTLRCSPRSGDLSVYWYQQSLDQGLQFLIQYYNGEERAKGNILERFSAQQFPDLHSELNLSSLELGDSALYFCASSAGMSYEQYFGPGTRLTVT.

This clone was seen a few times. V and J are TRBV29-1 and TRBJ1-1; D call uncertain. This CDR3 spans 15 amino acids. The germline V gene encodes CDR1 SQVTM and CDR2 ANQGSEA. V was pared by 5 bases and J by 2 bases, with 18 bases between. In nucleotides, the CDR3 is TGCAGCGTTTCACCTCTCATGAGAAAAAACACTGAAGCTTTCTTT. Its protein is CSVSPLMRKNTEAFF. The complete variable domain, with remaining parts taken from reference TRBV29-1 and TRBJ1-1, reads SAVISQKPSRDICQRGTSLTIQCQVDSQVTMMFWYRQQPGQSLTLIATANQGSEATYESGFVIDKFPISRPNLTFSTLTVSNMSPEDSSIYLCSVSPLMRKNTEAFFGQGTRLTVV.